The entry that follows covers one T cell receptor beta chain sequence. This entry comes from a study of CD8 T cells in Susac syndrome. Reverse transcription used roughly 0.5 to 1 ug RNA and random hexamers. MiXCR, run by TCRdb on the immunoSEQ multiplex PCR reads, gives a single entry per CDR3 protein. The top ten hold 0.095% of the sample, which has 200,000 to 250,000 distinct CDR3 sequences, around 95% seen once. The sample consisted of CD4+ T cells from PBMCs. The clonotype comes from a human donor with multiple sclerosis.

The CDR3 here is CSVGSHGSSYEQYF. In DNA form, the CDR3 reads TGCAGCGTTGGCAGCCATGGGTCTTCCTACGAGCAGTACTTC. The chain uses TRBV29-1 and TRBJ2-7, with no clear D. The CDR3 spans 14 residues. CDR1 and CDR2 from the germline V gene are SQVTM and ANQGSEA. The ends were cut back, 4 bases at V and 1 base at J, with 14 bases in the middle.